A selection of T cell receptor beta chains follows, all from one sample in a study of cytomegalovirus exposure and HLA in healthy donors. Only in-frame clones appear in the TCRdb table, and some are missing; sequencing was by immunoSEQ multiplex PCR. The sample table sets out 100,000 to 150,000 clones. Sample: PBMCs. The receptors here all came from a man younger than 35 in good health and CMV-seronegative. The CDR3 runs from the conserved cysteine through the conserved F or W. The D gene is left open where the match is weak.

d_call | j_call | v_call | cdr3_aa | cdr3_nt
. | TRBJ1-5 | TRBV28 | CASRSNQPQHF | TGTGCCAGCAGGTCAAATCAGCCCCAGCATTTT
. | TRBJ2-2 | TRBV9 | CASSVALPGETTNTGELFF | TGTGCCAGCAGCGTAGCCCTTCCAGGGGAAACGACGAACACCGGGGAGCTGTTTTTT
TRBD2 | TRBJ2-7 | TRBV7-8 | CASSSRLAGGSSSGEQYF | TGTGCCAGCAGCTCCCGACTAGCGGGAGGCTCCAGTTCGGGCGAGCAGTACTTC
TRBD1 | TRBJ2-7 | TRBV28 | CASSGTGVHEQYF | TGTGCCAGCAGTGGGACAGGAGTCCACGAGCAGTACTTC
. | TRBJ1-2 | TRBV7-9 | CASSLGGPNGYTF | TGTGCCAGCAGCTTAGGTGGCCCGAATGGCTACACCTTC
. | TRBJ2-1 | TRBV7-3 | CASSSDSGRDEQFF | TGTGCCAGCAGCTCGGATAGTGGGCGCGATGAGCAGTTCTTC
TRBD2 | TRBJ2-7 | TRBV6-5 | CASRGTSEITRQYF | TGTGCCAGCAGGGGGACTAGCGAGATTACGAGGCAGTACTTC
. | TRBJ2-4 | TRBV7-9 | CASSSPTVDIQYF | TGTGCCAGCAGCTCCCCGACAGTTGACATTCAGTACTTC
TRBD2 | TRBJ2-1 | TRBV6-5 | CASSFTGGSYNEQFF | TGTGCCAGCAGTTTCACGGGGGGATCGTACAATGAGCAGTTCTTC
. | TRBJ1-1 | TRBV19 | CASNRRGDTEAFF | TGTGCCAGTAATCGACGCGGGGACACTGAAGCTTTCTTT
TRBD2 | TRBJ2-1 | TRBV28 | CASSLAGGPREQFF | TGTGCCAGCAGTCTAGCGGGGGGGCCTCGGGAGCAGTTCTTC
TRBD1 | TRBJ2-7 | TRBV5-6 | CASSFGTGAYEQYF | TGTGCCAGCAGCTTCGGGACAGGGGCCTACGAGCAGTACTTC
TRBD2 | TRBJ2-1 | TRBV11-3 | CASSSSGRSINEQFF | TGTGCCAGCAGCTCTAGCGGGAGGTCTATCAATGAGCAGTTCTTC
TRBD1 | TRBJ1-1 | TRBV9 | CASTAGQGGTEAFF | TGTGCCAGCACCGCCGGACAGGGAGGGACTGAAGCTTTCTTT
. | TRBJ2-3 | TRBV7-2 | CASSPGLTDTQYF | TGTGCCAGCAGCCCAGGATTAACAGATACGCAGTATTTT
. | TRBJ1-3 | TRBV5-4 | CASSPPLGAGNTIYF | TGTGCCAGCAGCCCTCCATTAGGGGCTGGAAACACCATATATTTT
. | TRBJ1-1 | TRBV28 | CASSLGDFNTEAFF | TGTGCCAGCAGTTTAGGGGACTTCAACACTGAAGCTTTCTTT
. | TRBJ2-1 | TRBV5-4 | CASSFHGSNEQFF | TGTGCCAGCAGCTTTCACGGTAGCAATGAGCAGTTCTTC
TRBD1 | TRBJ1-5 | TRBV18 | CASSPDRGSSNQPQHF | TGTGCCAGCTCACCAGACAGGGGCAGTAGCAATCAGCCCCAGCATTTT
. | TRBJ2-3 | TRBV27 | CASSLQDSTDTQYF | TGTGCCAGCAGTCTACAGGACAGCACAGATACGCAGTATTTT
TRBD1 | TRBJ1-1 | TRBV27 | CASSPRDRLRTEAFF | TGTGCCAGCAGTCCCCGGGACAGGCTTCGCACTGAAGCTTTCTTT
TRBD1 | TRBJ1-4 | TRBV10-1 | CASPHVPGQESNEKLFF | TGCGCCAGCCCTCACGTCCCGGGACAGGAGAGTAATGAAAAACTGTTTTTT
TRBD1 | TRBJ1-1 | TRBV5-1 | CASSLALGTEIEAFF | TGCGCCAGCAGCTTGGCCCTCGGGACAGAGATTGAAGCTTTCTTT
. | TRBJ1-1 | TRBV19 | CATVRRRGWEAFF | TGTGCCACCGTCCGTAGGAGGGGCTGGGAAGCTTTCTTT
. | TRBJ1-1 | TRBV7-8 | CASSLARRGIYTEAFF | TGTGCCAGCAGCTTAGCTCGGAGGGGTATTTACACTGAAGCTTTCTTT
. | TRBJ2-7 | TRBV6-6 | CASSYQGSYEQYF | TGTGCCAGCAGTTACCAGGGCTCCTACGAGCAGTACTTC
TRBD1 | TRBJ2-7 | TRBV28 | CASSRGQGQGVEGDF | TGTGCCAGCAGTAGGGGGCAGGGACAGGGGGTAGAGGGGGACTTC